This is a list of T cell receptor beta chains from one sample in a study of vaccination effects on CD4 cells after COVID-19. The antigens for these receptors are not known. Using immunoSEQ multiplex PCR, the repertoire was profiled, and TCRdb retains in-frame clones only, with some absent. Among about 25,000 clones listed, over 65% were seen once. The sequences come from CD4+ T cells from PBMCs cultured without peptide, collected before COVID-19 vaccination. The receptors come from a human donor who received a COVID-19 vaccine. The CDR3 runs from the conserved cysteine through the conserved F or W. The order of the fields is J gene, clone size, V gene, D gene, CDR3 DNA, CDR3 protein. The D gene is left open where the match is weak. Only some rows state a clone size, as once, few, many or a class for expanded clones.

>TRBJ1-1|.|TRBV6-5|TRBD1
TGTGCCAGCAGGGGGACAGGGTTGGGGAACACTGAAGCTTTCTTT
CASRGTGLGNTEAFF
>TRBJ1-1|.|TRBV30|.
TGTGCCTGGAGTGTACTGTTTGGGGGTGAAGCTTTCTTT
CAWSVLFGGEAFF
>TRBJ1-4|.|TRBV19|.
TGTGCCAGTACCCGAGCGGATGAAAAACTGTTTTTT
CASTRADEKLFF
>TRBJ1-4|.|TRBV28|.
TGTGCCAGCAGAACACTTGGGGGAAGAGGTGAAAAACTGTTTTTT
CASRTLGGRGEKLFF
>TRBJ1-3|.|TRBV3-1/TRBV3-2|.
TGTGCCAGCAGCCAAGGTCTGATCTCTGGAAACACCATATATTTT
CASSQGLISGNTIYF
>TRBJ1-3|few|TRBV11-2|.
TGTGCCAGCAGCTCACAGGGAACCGGAAACACCATATATTTT
CASSSQGTGNTIYF
>TRBJ2-1|.|TRBV18|TRBD2
TGTGCCAGCTCACCTCAACCACTTAGCGGGAGCTCCTACAATGAGCAGTTCTTC
CASSPQPLSGSSYNEQFF
>TRBJ2-7|.|TRBV5-1|TRBD1
TGCGCCAGCAGGATGGGACAGTGGAACTCCTACGAGCAGTACTTC
CASRMGQWNSYEQYF
>TRBJ1-1|.|TRBV3-1/TRBV3-2|.
TGTGCCAGCCGGGGGAGGACTGAAGCTTTCTTT
CASRGRTEAFF
>TRBJ1-4|few|TRBV28|.
TGTGCCAGCAGTTTGCCAGTCGGGGGTAGTGAAAAACTGTTTTTT
CASSLPVGGSEKLFF
>TRBJ1-1|.|TRBV6-2/TRBV6-3|TRBD1
TGTGCCAGCAGTCTGTTTCAGACAGGGGACAGGAAAAACACTGAAGCTTTCTTT
CASSLFQTGDRKNTEAFF
>TRBJ2-2|few|TRBV11-2|.
TGTGCCAGCAGCCGGACAGCGACCAACACCGGGGAGCTGTTTTTT
CASSRTATNTGELFF
>TRBJ1-1|.|TRBV4-2|.
TGTGCCAGCAGCCAAGAAGCCAGGGCGAGGTTTAGGGGAGCTTTCTTT
CASSQEARARFRGAFF
>TRBJ1-4|.|TRBV14|.
TGTGCCAGCAGCCAATTGGGGGGCGCAGGAAAACTGTTTTTT
CASSQLGGAGKLFF
>TRBJ2-7|.|TRBV5-4|.
TGTGCCAGCAGTCCCGAAAGGGTAGGCTACGAGCAGTACTTC
CASSPERVGYEQYF
>TRBJ2-7|.|TRBV30|.
TGTGCCTGGAGTGTACCTCGGTTGGGGCAGGGCCGGGAGCAGTACTTC
CAWSVPRLGQGREQYF
>TRBJ1-1|.|TRBV7-9|TRBD1
TGTGCCAGCAGCTCGCTTAGTTTCTTAGAGGGGGCGGTCACTGAAGCTTTCTTT
CASSSLSFLEGAVTEAFF
>TRBJ2-5|once|TRBV18|.
TGTGCCAGCTCATGGAGGGGGGGCCAAGAGACCCAGTACTTC
CASSWRGGQETQYF
>TRBJ1-2|few|TRBV5-4|.
TGTGCCAGCAGCCCCGACGCAAACTATGGCTACACCTTC
CASSPDANYGYTF
>TRBJ2-1|.|TRBV5-8|TRBD1
TGTGCCAGCAGCTTGGTGCAGGGGGCTCTGGTCTTC
CASSLVQGALVF
>TRBJ2-5|.|TRBV18|TRBD1
TGTGCCAGCTCACCGGGGACAGAAGAGACCCAGTACTTC
CASSPGTEETQYF
>TRBJ2-7|few|TRBV7-2|.
TGTGCCAGCAGCTTAATGGGGGCCGCCTACGAGCAGTACTTC
CASSLMGAAYEQYF
>TRBJ2-7|.|TRBV7-2|TRBD2
TGTGCCAGCAGCCAAGTAGCGGGAGTAACCTACGAGCAGTACTTC
CASSQVAGVTYEQYF
>TRBJ2-3|.|TRBV27|.
TGTGCCAGCACCCGCTGGGCAGGGGCCACAGATACGCAGTATTTT
CASTRWAGATDTQYF
>TRBJ1-1|.|TRBV30|.
TGTGCCTGGAGACGAGTGTGGACTTTGAACACTGAAGCTTTCTTT
CAWRRVWTLNTEAFF
>TRBJ2-1|few|TRBV5-5|TRBD1
TGTGCCAGCAGCACGGGGACAGGGGGCCAGTTCTTC
CASSTGTGGQFF
>TRBJ2-2|few|TRBV7-3|.
TGTGCCAGCAGCTTCGGGTTGAACACCGGGGAGCTGTTTTTT
CASSFGLNTGELFF
>TRBJ2-6|.|TRBV4-1|.
TGCGCCAGCAGCCGAGCCAATGACTTCTCTGGGGCCAACGTCCTGACTTTC
CASSRANDFSGANVLTF
>TRBJ2-3|.|TRBV9|.
TGTGCCAGCAGCGACCGGGGGGCGATCACAGATACGCAGTATTTT
CASSDRGAITDTQYF
>TRBJ2-2|few|TRBV11-2|TRBD1
TGTGCCAGCAGCCTATTGGGACAGGGAGGCACCGGGGAGCTGTTTTTT
CASSLLGQGGTGELFF
>TRBJ2-5|.|TRBV2|.
TGTGCCAGTAACAACCAGGGATTGGAGACCCAGTACTTC
CASNNQGLETQYF
>TRBJ1-1|.|TRBV6-5|.
TGTGCCAGCATATCCAGGTCGAAAACTGAAGCTTTCTTT
CASISRSKTEAFF
>TRBJ2-5|.|TRBV3-1/TRBV3-2|.
TGTGCCAGCAGCCCCCCGGGGCTAGCGGAGACCCAGTACTTC
CASSPPGLAETQYF
>TRBJ1-2|.|TRBV18|TRBD1
TGTGCCAGCTCACCAAATTCAGGGACAGGGGCCTATGGCTACACCTTC
CASSPNSGTGAYGYTF
>TRBJ2-3|.|TRBV30|TRBD2
TGTGCCTGGAGCAAGGGACTAGAAACAGATACGCAGTATTTT
CAWSKGLETDTQYF
>TRBJ2-7|.|TRBV28|.
TGTGCCAGCAGTTTAATAGGTGGTGGAACAATCGAGCAGTACTTC
CASSLIGGGTIEQYF
>TRBJ2-5|once|TRBV20-1|.
TGCAGTGCTAGTATTGACAGGAGTGAGACCCAGTACTTC
CSASIDRSETQYF
>TRBJ2-5|.|TRBV7-2|TRBD1
TGTGCCAGCAGCTTAGAGCTAGGACAGGGTGAGACCCAGTACTTC
CASSLELGQGETQYF
>TRBJ2-7|.|TRBV7-9|TRBD1
TGTGCCAGCAGGGAAGGACAGGGCACTACCTACGAGCAGTACTTC
CASREGQGTTYEQYF
>TRBJ2-5|.|TRBV6-5|TRBD2
TGTGCCAGCGGGACTAGCGGAGAGACCCAGTACTTC
CASGTSGETQYF
>TRBJ1-1|.|TRBV11-2|.
TGTGCCAGCAGCCGCGAATTGGAGGGGACTGAAGCTTTCTTT
CASSRELEGTEAFF
>TRBJ2-7|.|TRBV28|TRBD2
TGTGCCAGCAGTCCTCCGGGGGAACTAGCGGGAGGAACAGGAGAGCAGTACTTC
CASSPPGELAGGTGEQYF
>TRBJ1-1|once|TRBV5-5|.
TGTGCCAGCTGTCTGATGCTCGACACTGAAGCTTTCTTT
CASCLMLDTEAFF
>TRBJ2-7|once|TRBV7-6|TRBD1
TGTGCCAGCAGCTTAGGACAGGGTGTCTACGAGCAGTACTTC
CASSLGQGVYEQYF
>TRBJ2-7|.|TRBV6-5|.
TGTGCCAGCAGTTACCGTCTGGGCTACGAGCAGTACTTC
CASSYRLGYEQYF